Following are 26 T cell receptor beta chains from one sample sequenced in a study of blood T cell repertoires in COVID-19. Libraries were prepared by immunoSEQ multiplex PCR; TCRdb keeps only in-frame clonotypes and omits some of them. The sample carries 95,000 to 110,000 clones, around 80% recorded once. Sequenced input: peripheral blood. These receptors all stem from a man between 70 and 80 years old with acute or convalescent COVID-19.

This rearrangement joins TRBV5-1 to TRBJ2-2; 12 bases align to TRBD2. V shed 4 bases and J 2 bases; nucleotides not matched to a gene: 3. Germline CDR1 SGHRS, CDR2 YFSETQ. The CDR3 has 16 amino acids. The CDR3 loop reads CASSPLAGGNTGELFF. The CDR3 DNA is TGCGCCAGCAGCCCACTAGCGGGGGGTAACACCGGGGAGCTGTTTTTT.

V and J are TRBV7-6 and TRBJ2-7; TRBD2 matches at 9 bases. J was trimmed by 1 base and V by 5 bases; bases with no gene match: 9. This CDR3 comprises 16 residues. CDR1 is SGHVS and CDR2 is FNYEAQ in the germline V gene. CDR3 DNA sequence: TGTGCCAGCAGCCTAATCTTAGCGGGGGCTTCCTACGAGCAGTACTTC. This translates into CASSLILAGASYEQYF.

This clone was detected once. The chain employs TRBV19 and TRBJ1-1, with 9 bases fitting TRBD1. There are 15 residues in the CDR3. Unmatched junction bases numbered 7, after V lost 4 bases and J lost 4 bases. Per germline, CDR1 LNHDA and CDR2 SQIVND (reference sequence). The CDR3 reads CASSTPDRGGTEAFF. The CDR3 nucleotides read TGTGCCAGTAGTACCCCGGACAGGGGAGGCACTGAAGCTTTCTTT. Drawing the rest from reference TRBV19 and TRBJ1-1, the complete variable domain is DGGITQSPKYLFRKEGQNVTLSCEQNLNHDAMYWYRQDPGQGLRLIYYSQIVNDFQKGDIAEGYSVSREKKESFPLTVTSAQKNPTAFYLCASSTPDRGGTEAFFGQGTRLTVV.

This sequence joins TRBV10-3 and TRBJ1-2; TRBD1 might be the D (5 bases). CDR1 and CDR2 from the germline V gene are ENHRY and SYGVKD. The ends were cut back, 0 bases at V and 7 bases at J, with 9 bases in the middle. This CDR3 comprises 13 residues. In DNA form, the CDR3 reads TGTGCCATCAGTGAGTCGGACACATCTGGCTACACCTTC. Its translation: CAISESDTSGYTF.

This chain links TRBV7-3 with TRBJ2-7; 10 bases agree with TRBD1. The V segment lost 4 bases and the J segment 6 bases; nucleotides outside the gene matches: 9. This CDR3 comprises 15 residues. Germline V gene lookup returns CDR1 SGHTA and CDR2 FQGTGA. CDR3 DNA: TGTGCCAGCAGCTCACATTCCGGGACAGGGGCCGAGCAGTACTTC. This sequence encodes CASSSHSGTGAEQYF.

The V call is TRBV5-4, the J call TRBJ1-2, with unresolved D. The V and J ends lost 1 base and 4 bases respectively, with 17 bases between them. The CDR3 is 16 amino acids. The germline CDR1 and CDR2 sequences are SGHNT and YYREEE (reference sequence). The CDR3 region is CASSLFTGGIFYGYTF. CDR3 nucleotide sequence: TGTGCCAGCAGCTTGTTTACGGGAGGGATCTTCTATGGCTACACCTTC.

About this clone itself: Other DNA variants within this sample encode the same CDR3. This sequence joins TRBV14 and TRBJ2-7, with TRBD1 matching 7 bases. From germline, CDR1 is SGHDN and CDR2 FVKESK. V gave up 0 bases and J gave up 2 bases; unmatched junction bases: 4. The CDR3 totals 15 residues. In nucleotides, the CDR3 is TGTGCCAGCAGCCAAGACGTCGGACAGGCCTACGAGCAGTACTTC. Encoded protein: CASSQDVGQAYEQYF.

The CDR3 sequence is CASSLGGPTQETQYF. CDR3 nucleotides: TGCGCCAGCAGCTTAGGAGGGCCGACTCAAGAGACCCAGTACTTC. The V gene is TRBV5-1, the J gene TRBJ2-5; TRBD2 might be the D (6 bases). Trimming removed 2 bases at V and 2 bases at J, with 13 bases between. This CDR3 spans 15 amino acids. Looked up from germline, CDR1 is SGHRS and CDR2 is YFSETQ.

The chain couples TRBV28 to TRBJ2-7; TRBD2 aligns across 9 bases. V shed 8 bases and J 3 bases; nucleotides not matched to a gene: 2. CDR1 is MDHEN, CDR2 SYDVKM, per germline. The CDR3 has 12 residues. CDR3 in DNA: TGTGCCAGCGTTAGCGGGGGCTACGAGCAGTACTTC. The encoded protein is CASVSGGYEQYF.

This clone was observed a few times. The rearrangement joins TRBV10-1 to TRBJ2-2, with D tentatively TRBD1 (6 bases). The V end lost 7 bases, the J end lost 0 bases, and 9 bases lay between the germline ends. There are 14 residues in the CDR3. The germline gives CDR1 WNHNN, CDR2 SYGVQD (reference sequence). CDR3 residues: CASKGHSNTGELFF. CDR3 nucleotide sequence: TGCGCCAGCAAGGGACATTCGAACACCGGGGAGCTGTTTTTT.

The V call is TRBV9, the J call TRBJ2-1; TRBD2 matches at 9 bases. The CDR3 runs to 14 residues. With 0 bases clipped from V and 9 bases from J, the junction kept 4 bases outside the gene matches. The germline V gene has CDR1 SGDLS and CDR2 YYNGEE. CDR3 protein: CASSVGLAGIEQFF. Written as DNA, the CDR3 is TGTGCCAGCAGCGTAGGTCTAGCGGGGATTGAGCAGTTCTTC.

This chain connects TRBV6-6 to TRBJ1-1; 8 positions agree with TRBD1. V gave up 0 bases and J gave up 5 bases; unmatched junction bases: 2. This CDR3 has 14 residues. In germline, CDR1 is MNHNY, CDR2 SVGAGI (reference sequence). CDR3 coding DNA: TGTGCCAGCAGTTACTCACAGGGGGGGACTGAAGCTTTCTTT. Protein sequence: CASSYSQGGTEAFF.

The chain uses TRBV6-6 and TRBJ2-7; weak D call: TRBD1 (6 bases). This CDR3 is 15 amino acids long. The germline V gene encodes CDR1 MNHNY and CDR2 SVGAGI (reference sequence). V was trimmed by 4 bases and J by 0 bases, leaving 13 bases between them. The CDR3 DNA reads TGTGCCAGCAGTTTCCCGACAGGTTCCTCCTACGAGCAGTACTTC. This translates into CASSFPTGSSYEQYF.

The rearrangement joins TRBV7-3 to TRBJ2-7, with 9 nucleotides matching TRBD1. The CDR3 length is 15 residues. Germline CDR1 is SGHTA and CDR2 is FQGTGA. The V and J ends lost 0 bases and 3 bases, in that order; junction bases with no gene match: 3. CDR3 DNA: TGTGCCAGCAGCTTAACAGGGACAGGGAACTACGAGCAGTACTTC. It codes for CASSLTGTGNYEQYF.

This clone showed up just a few times. V usage is TRBV9 and J usage is TRBJ2-7; the D gene is possibly TRBD2 (7 bases). V was cut by 0 bases and J by 4 bases, with 11 bases left in between. Germline loops: CDR1 SGDLS, CDR2 YYNGEE. This CDR3 has 14 amino acids. The CDR3 reads CASSVAEGGYEQYF. The CDR3 nucleotides read TGTGCCAGCAGCGTAGCTGAGGGGGGGTACGAGCAGTACTTC.

This sequence joins TRBV19 and TRBJ1-6; D is ambiguous. The CDR3 loop spans 14 amino acids. CDR1 and CDR2 (germline): LNHDA, SQIVND (reference sequence). The V end lost 6 bases, the J end lost 0 bases, and 6 bases lay between the germline ends. The CDR3 here is CASSQNSYNSPLHF. CDR3 coding DNA: TGTGCCAGTAGCCAAAACTCCTATAATTCACCCCTCCACTTT.

This sequence joins TRBV19 and TRBJ1-2; possible D gene TRBD1, 6 bases. The germline gives CDR1 LNHDA, CDR2 SQIVND (reference sequence). V was pared by 0 bases and J by 8 bases, with 16 bases between. This CDR3 is 15 amino acids long. The CDR3 is CASSIDPVGGRGYTF. The CDR3 nucleotides are TGTGCCAGTAGTATAGATCCCGTAGGGGGACGCGGCTACACCTTC.

The gene calls are TRBV7-9 and TRBJ2-1; TRBD2 aligns across 15 bases. The CDR3 length is 19 residues. Germline V gene data show CDR1 as SEHNR and CDR2 as FQNEAQ (reference sequence). With 2 bases clipped from V and 4 bases from J, the junction kept 9 bases outside the gene matches. Here the CDR3 reads CASSLIWTSGGESYNEQFF. CDR3 coding DNA: TGTGCCAGCAGCTTAATATGGACTAGCGGGGGGGAATCGTACAATGAGCAGTTCTTC.

The chain combines TRBV11-2 with TRBJ1-1, with a tentative D call TRBD1 (6 bases). The V gene's germline CDR1 is SGHAT and CDR2 FQNNGV. The CDR3 has 13 residues. The V end lost 0 bases, the J end lost 5 bases, and 7 bases lay between the germline ends. CDR3 coding DNA: TGTGCCAGCAGCTTAGAACAGGGAACTGAAGCTTTCTTT. Translating it yields CASSLEQGTEAFF.

The chain combines TRBV10-1 with TRBJ2-7; TRBD1 aligns across 12 bases. Losses at the gene ends were 5 bases for V and 2 bases for J; bases not matched to a gene: 16. The length of the CDR3 is 19 residues. Germline V CDR1 and CDR2: WNHNN, SYGVQD (reference sequence). CDR3 sequence reads: CASSTGTGGVEPRTYEQYF. The CDR3 DNA reads as TGCGCCAGCAGTACCGGGACAGGGGGCGTCGAACCCCGAACCTACGAGCAGTACTTC.

The rearrangement uses TRBV12-5 and TRBJ1-2; maybe TRBD1 (5 bases). Trimming cost V 9 bases and J 0 bases, with 11 bases left between them. CDR3 size: 13 residues. Germline CDR1 is LGHNT and CDR2 is FRNRAP. Here the CDR3 reads CASQGGANYGYTF. The CDR3 bases are TGTGCTAGCCAGGGAGGGGCTAACTATGGCTACACCTTC.

V usage is TRBV7-9 and J usage is TRBJ1-6; 8 bases align to TRBD1. With V trimmed by 5 bases and J by 7 bases, 4 bases remained unmatched. The germline gives CDR1 SEHNR, CDR2 FQNEAQ (reference sequence). CDR3 size: 14 residues. The CDR3 is CASSPWDRNSPLHF. The CDR3 DNA reads TGTGCCAGCAGCCCCTGGGACAGGAATTCACCCCTCCACTTT.

This clone was seen a handful of times. The chain carries TRBV3-1 (or the pseudogene TRBV3-2) and TRBJ1-6; D is unresolved. The ends were cut back, 1 base at V and 0 bases at J, with 10 bases in the middle. The length of the CDR3 is 17 residues. Germline V CDR1 and CDR2: LGHDT, YNNKEL (reference sequence). This chain's CDR3 is CASSQVNRSSYNSPLHF. The CDR3 region has the DNA TGTGCCAGCAGCCAAGTTAACAGAAGCTCCTATAATTCACCCCTCCACTTT.

The chain couples TRBV29-1 to TRBJ2-2; the match to TRBD1 covers 11 bases. This CDR3 is 14 amino acids long. Germline lookup yields CDR1 SQVTM and CDR2 ANQGSEA. After removal of 6 bases from V and 7 bases from J, the junction contained 7 bases not matched to a gene. The CDR3 bases are TGCAGCGTCTTGGACAGGGGGCTAGGCGGGGAGCTGTTTTTT. It codes for CSVLDRGLGGELFF.

The DNA for the CDR3 is TGTGCCAGCAGCTTGGGGACAAACGCTAACTATGGCTACACCTTC. Its protein is CASSLGTNANYGYTF. This sequence joins TRBV5-4 and TRBJ1-2, with D possibly matching TRBD1 (5 bases). Germline CDR1 SGHNT, CDR2 YYREEE (reference sequence). CDR3 length equals 15 residues. The V gene lost 0 bases and the J gene lost 0 bases, with 9 bases spanning the gap.

J is TRBJ2-3 and V is TRBV4-3; 10 bases line up with TRBD2. The CDR3 is made up of 19 amino acids. Germline V gene data show CDR1 as LGHNA and CDR2 as YSLEER. J was trimmed by 4 bases and V by 0 bases; bases with no gene match: 13. The CDR3 DNA reads TGCGCCAGCAGCCAAGACGGCGGGGCAGCGGGGGGGAGAGCAGATACGCAGTATTTT. It specifies CASSQDGGAAGGRADTQYF.